This entry lists 29 T cell receptor beta chains sequenced from one sample in a study of T cell repertoires and leukemia-associated antigens. From the 5' RACE reads, TCRdb called clonotypes with MiXCR, one entry per CDR3 protein. Of about 12,000 distinct CDR3 sequences detected, over 40% appear once; the ten largest clones hold about 33%. Their recognized antigens are unknown. Sequences were obtained from CD3+ T cells sorted from blood and cultured. The receptors shown here come from a female donor in good health.

The CDR3 spells CSANSQGYYGYTF. The CDR3 DNA sequence: TGCAGTGCAAACTCACAGGGGTACTATGGCTACACCTTC. The chain joins TRBV20-1 to TRBJ1-2; the match to TRBD1 covers 7 bases. Germline CDR1 reads DFQATT; CDR2 reads SNEGSKA (reference sequence). The junction had 7 bases not matched to a gene; V was cut back by 6 bases and J by 3 bases. This CDR3 comprises 13 residues.

This clonotype was observed many times. The V call is TRBV5-6, the J call TRBJ2-5; 8 nucleotides agree with TRBD1. The CDR3 is 15 residues long. The germline V gene encodes CDR1 SGHDT and CDR2 YYEEEE. V dropped 0 bases and J dropped 5; count of bases not matched to a gene: 6. CDR3 in DNA: TGTGCCAGCAGCTTGGACCAGGGGGCGGGGGAGACCCAGTACTTC. This codes for CASSLDQGAGETQYF.

The chain is built from TRBV7-8 and TRBJ2-1; the D gene is possibly TRBD2 (6 bases). Germline-derived CDR1 and CDR2 are SGHVS and FQNEAQ. V lost 6 bases, J lost 5 bases, and 11 bases lay in between. The CDR3 consists of 13 residues. The CDR3 spells CASRGGWDNEQFF. CDR3 nucleotides: TGTGCCAGCAGAGGAGGGTGGGACAATGAGCAGTTCTTC.

This clonotype was detected a few times. This rearrangement joins TRBV7-2 to TRBJ2-6, with TRBD1 as a possible D gene (7 bases). The V end was cut by 7 bases, the J end by 0 bases, with 19 bases between. This CDR3 is built from 18 residues. Germline V lookup: CDR1 SGHTA, CDR2 FQGNSA. CDR3 amino acids: CASITRGQGGSGANVLTF. CDR3 nucleotide sequence: TGTGCCAGCATCACGCGAGGGCAGGGGGGCTCTGGGGCCAACGTCCTGACTTTC.

This clonotype was seen a single time. Its ends do not fully match the called genes, so a read error is possible. The genes are TRBV10-3 and TRBJ2-1; TRBD2 might be the D (5 bases). Germline V lookup: CDR1 ENHRY, CDR2 SYGVKD. The CDR3 is made up of 14 amino acids. CDR3 coding DNA: TGTACCATCAGTGAGCCCACTAGTTACAATGAGCGGTTCTTC. It encodes CTISEPTSYNERFF.

The V call is TRBV7-2, the J call TRBJ2-4; 11 bases agree with TRBD2. Losses at the gene ends were 1 base for V and 15 bases for J; bases not matched to a gene: 8. Germline values: CDR1 SGHTA, CDR2 FQGNSA. CDR3 size: 14 residues. CDR3 amino acids: CASSLEGSSGRLYF. As DNA, the CDR3 is TGTGCCAGCAGCTTAGAAGGGTCTAGCGGGAGGTTGTACTTC.

In DNA, the CDR3 is TGTGCCGAAGACAGGAGAACTCTCGGGGAGCTGTTTTTT. Amino acid sequence: CAEDRRTLGELFF. The chain uses TRBV7-9 and TRBJ2-2; TRBD1 is a possible D gene (6 bases). The germline CDR1 and CDR2 sequences are SEHNR and FQNEAQ (reference sequence). The CDR3 totals 13 residues. The V end lost 11 bases, the J end lost 7 bases, and 17 bases lay between the germline ends.

By frequency in the sample, this clonotype is medium-sized (0.01 to 0.1%). The rearrangement links TRBV12-3 or TRBV12-4 to TRBJ2-1, with 10 bases fitting TRBD2. Trimming removed 3 bases from V and 3 bases from J; junction bases left unmatched: 5. This CDR3 is 16 amino acids long. In DNA form, the CDR3 reads TGTGCCAGCAGTTTGTTAACTAGCGGGATCTACAATGAGCAGTTCTTC. This codes for CASSLLTSGIYNEQFF.

This chain uses TRBV20-1 with TRBJ2-1; D remains unclear. V lost 3 bases and J lost 5, with 23 bases in between. The CDR3 sequence is 17 residues long. The germline CDR1 and CDR2 sequences are DFQATT and SNEGSKA (reference sequence). CDR3 nucleotides: TGCAGTGCTAGGTCCCTAAAAAGCGCGAGCCTAGACAATGAGCAGTTCTTC. It encodes CSARSLKSASLDNEQFF.

The chain has TRBV7-3 and TRBJ2-5; TRBD2 agrees at 13 bases. The CDR3 contains 15 residues. CDR1 and CDR2 (germline): SGHTA, FQGTGA. After removal of 5 bases from V and 5 bases from J, the junction contained 5 bases not matched to a gene. The CDR3: CASSGGLAGFETQYF. CDR3 sequence (DNA): TGTGCCAGCAGCGGGGGACTAGCGGGATTTGAGACCCAGTACTTC.

This clonotype was seen at least ten times. The chain joins TRBV6-1 to TRBJ1-5; a weak D match, TRBD1 (6 bases). CDR3 size: 17 residues. Germline CDR1 MNHNS, CDR2 SASEGT. V lost 4 bases and J 4 bases, leaving 20 bases between the germline ends. CDR3 DNA: TGTGCCAGCAGTGCCCTCGAAGGGGGGCAAGGGAATCAGCCCCAGCATTTT. Translation: CASSALEGGQGNQPQHF.

This clonotype was counted between two and nine times. The V call is TRBV20-1, the J call TRBJ2-1; 8 nucleotides match TRBD2. The CDR3 is made up of 14 amino acids. V dropped 1 base and J dropped 4; count of bases not matched to a gene: 3. The germline gives CDR1 DFQATT, CDR2 SNEGSKA (reference sequence). CDR3 nucleotide sequence: TGCAGTGCTAGAGGGCAGCGGGAGTACAATGAGCAGTTCTTC. Protein: CSARGQREYNEQFF.

This clonotype was detected only a few times. The V gene is TRBV12-3 or TRBV12-4, the J gene TRBJ2-7, with 9 positions matching TRBD2. The CDR3 is 15 residues long. V shed 1 base and J 2 bases; nucleotides not matched to a gene: 3. The DNA of the CDR3 is TGTGCCAGCAGTTTAGGGGGACTAGCAGCCTACGAGCAGTACTTC. This gives the protein CASSLGGLAAYEQYF.

This clonotype has a count of ten or more. The rearrangement links TRBV7-2 to TRBJ2-3, with D unresolved. With 1 base removed from V and 1 base from J, the gap between germline ends came to 9 bases. This CDR3 contains 15 residues. The germline V gene has CDR1 SGHTA and CDR2 FQGNSA. The CDR3 nucleotides read TGTGCCAGCAGCTTAGTTTCAGGAGGCACAGATACGCAGTATTTT. Amino acids: CASSLVSGGTDTQYF.

This clonotype was recorded a few times. The chain recombines TRBV29-1 with TRBJ2-3; 9 bases are a match to TRBD2. Unmatched junction bases numbered 12, after V lost 3 bases and J lost 8 bases. CDR1 SQVTM and CDR2 ANQGSEA come from the germline V gene. The CDR3 spans 15 residues. The CDR3 nucleotides are TGCAGCGTTGAGAGGGCCAGCGGGGGGCAGGGTACGCAGTATTTT. As protein: CSVERASGGQGTQYF.

This clonotype has more than one count but fewer than ten. The V gene is TRBV7-2, the J gene TRBJ2-3; 15 bases map to TRBD2. Germline trimming cut 0 bases from V and 2 bases from J; bases unmatched to any gene: 6. Germline V lookup: CDR1 SGHTA, CDR2 FQGNSA. This CDR3 contains 19 residues. The CDR3 nucleotides read TGTGCCAGCAGCTTAGCTACCGGGACTAGCGGGAGGAACACAGATACGCAGTATTTT. Translating gives CASSLATGTSGRNTDTQYF.

This clonotype ranks as medium-sized. The chain combines TRBV5-1 with TRBJ1-2, with D possibly TRBD1 on 6 matching bases. Germline lookup yields CDR1 SGHRS and CDR2 YFSETQ. V gave up 5 bases and J gave up 2 bases, with 16 bases separating them. The CDR3 covers 15 residues. Here the CDR3 reads CASSAPGERNYGYTF. CDR3 DNA: TGCGCCAGCAGTGCACCAGGGGAAAGGAACTATGGCTACACCTTC.

Comments on this clonotype: One end of the junction varies from germline; a read error may be responsible. V gene TRBV15 combines with J gene TRBJ2-7; 11 bases fit TRBD2. Germline lookup yields CDR1 LNHNV and CDR2 YYDKDF (reference sequence). The CDR3 runs to 21 residues. CDR3 in amino acids: CATSRDLTGTSGSGVSYGQYF. DNA for the CDR3: TGTGCCACCAGCAGAGATTTAACCGGGACTAGCGGCTCGGGAGTTTCCTACGGGCAGTACTTC.

V gene TRBV5-1 combines with J gene TRBJ2-7; D remains ambiguous. Germline CDR1 and CDR2: SGHRS and YFSETQ. CDR3 size: 15 residues. Trimming cost V 0 bases and J 5 bases, with 15 bases left between them. The CDR3: CASSLGAPETNEQYF. The DNA for the CDR3 is TGCGCCAGCAGCTTGGGAGCCCCAGAAACTAACGAGCAGTACTTC.

The V and J genes are TRBV10-3 and TRBJ1-2, with a tentative D call TRBD1 (6 bases). The CDR3 runs to 14 residues. Germline V lookup: CDR1 ENHRY, CDR2 SYGVKD. V gave up 4 bases and J gave up 0 bases, with 9 bases separating them. CDR3 sequence (DNA): TGTGCCATCAGTGGACAGGAAGCTAACTATGGCTACACCTTC. Encoded protein: CAISGQEANYGYTF.

J is TRBJ2-7 and V is TRBV7-2; TRBD2 matches at 9 bases. Germline loops: CDR1 SGHTA, CDR2 FQGNSA. V was pared by 1 base and J by 5 bases, with 12 bases of the junction left unmatched. CDR3 length equals 17 residues. This chain's CDR3 is CASSLDPPLAGVDEQYF. The CDR3 DNA reads TGTGCCAGCAGCTTAGACCCGCCTTTAGCGGGAGTTGACGAGCAGTACTTC.

The rearrangement uses TRBV20-1 and TRBJ1-5; weak D call: TRBD1 (6 bases). The V end lost 5 bases, the J end lost 4 bases, and 15 bases lay between the germline ends. CDR1 DFQATT and CDR2 SNEGSKA come from the germline V gene (reference sequence). There are 14 residues in the CDR3. CDR3 sequence (DNA): TGCAGTGCTGGAGGGGGTTTTGCGAATCAGCCCCAGCATTTT. The encoded protein is CSAGGGFANQPQHF.

As for this clonotype: An end of the junction does not agree with germline; a read error may underlie this. The chain has TRBV6-6 and TRBJ1-2; D might be TRBD1 (5 bases). The CDR3 totals 17 residues. The germline V gene has CDR1 MNHNY and CDR2 SVGAGI (reference sequence). The CDR3 here is CASSYAPGRPGDYGCTF. The CDR3 DNA follows: TGTGCCAGCAGTTATGCTCCGGGCAGGCCCGGGGACTATGGCTGCACCTTC.

This clonotype was detected only once. The DNA for the CDR3 is TGCGCCAGCAGCGGGACCGGGACTAGCGGCAATGAGCAGTTCTTC. Translation gives CASSGTGTSGNEQFF. The chain uses TRBV5-1 and TRBJ2-1; 11 bases are a match to TRBD2. J lost 6 bases, V lost 4 bases, and 6 bases had no gene match. The CDR3 has 15 amino acids. Germline CDR1 and CDR2: SGHRS and YFSETQ.

This clonotype is termed medium-sized. The chain combines TRBV27 with TRBJ1-1; no definite D call. CDR3 length: 13 amino acids. V was clipped by 1 base and J by 1 base, with 4 bases between them. The germline gives CDR1 MNHEY, CDR2 SMNVEV (reference sequence). CDR3 in DNA: TGTGCCAGCAGTTTATACGGGAACACTGAAGCTTTCTTT. As protein: CASSLYGNTEAFF.

This clonotype was counted at least ten times. This may come from a read error, since a much larger clone is one base off. The V call is TRBV20-1, the J call TRBJ2-1; D perhaps matches TRBD2 (6 bases). Trimming removed 1 base from V and 5 bases from J, with 12 bases in between. CDR3 length equals 14 residues. Germline lookup yields CDR1 DFQATT and CDR2 SNEGSKA (reference sequence). CDR3 coding DNA: TGCAGTGCTAGAGCCGGGAGATGGAACAATGAGCAGTTCTTC. Its protein is CSARAGRWNNEQFF.

The V gene is TRBV12-3 or TRBV12-4, the J gene TRBJ2-2; 8 bases are a match to TRBD2. V dropped 5 bases and J dropped 4; count of bases not matched to a gene: 6. The CDR3 spans 15 residues. This CDR3 reads CASSLYGTSTGELFF. In DNA form, the CDR3 reads TGTGCCAGCAGTCTATACGGGACTAGCACCGGGGAGCTGTTTTTT.

The chain uses TRBV20-1 and TRBJ2-7, with D possibly being TRBD2 (6 bases). This CDR3 region has 14 residues. The V gene's germline CDR1 is DFQATT and CDR2 SNEGSKA (reference sequence). Trimming took 4 bases from V and 0 from J, leaving 13 bases between them. The CDR3 sequence is CSAMTGAGSYEQYF. CDR3 coding DNA: TGCAGTGCTATGACGGGAGCTGGCTCCTACGAGCAGTACTTC.

To note about this clonotype: One junction end disagrees with the germline gene, perhaps due to a read error. The V and J genes are TRBV7-9 and TRBJ2-3; maybe TRBD1 (5 bases). The length of the CDR3 is 16 residues. Germline loops: CDR1 SEHNR, CDR2 FQNEAQ (reference sequence). The CDR3 loop reads CASSFTPREGTDTQYF. The CDR3 DNA follows: TGTGCCAGCAGCTTCACCCCCAGGGAAGGCACAGATACGCAGTACTTT.